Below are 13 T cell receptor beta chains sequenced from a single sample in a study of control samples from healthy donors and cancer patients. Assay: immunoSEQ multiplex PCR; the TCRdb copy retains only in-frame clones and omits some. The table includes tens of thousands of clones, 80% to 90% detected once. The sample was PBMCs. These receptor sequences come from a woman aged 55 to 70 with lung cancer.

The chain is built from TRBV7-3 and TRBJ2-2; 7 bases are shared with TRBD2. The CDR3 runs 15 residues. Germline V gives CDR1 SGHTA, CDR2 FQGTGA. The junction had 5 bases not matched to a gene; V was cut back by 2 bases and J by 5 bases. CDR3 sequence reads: CASSLASGGTGELFF. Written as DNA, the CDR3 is TGTGCCAGCAGCTTAGCTAGCGGAGGTACCGGGGAGCTGTTTTTT.

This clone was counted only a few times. CDR3 nucleotide sequence: TGTGCCAGCAGCCCATTGGGGCTAGCGGGAGGGGAAGAGACCCAGTACTTC. Amino acid sequence: CASSPLGLAGGEETQYF. The rearrangement links TRBV7-3 to TRBJ2-5, with TRBD2 matching over 12 bases. The J segment lost 3 bases and the V segment lost 5 bases, leaving 10 bases of the junction unmatched. Per the germline V gene, CDR1 is SGHTA and CDR2 is FQGTGA. The CDR3 is 17 amino acids.

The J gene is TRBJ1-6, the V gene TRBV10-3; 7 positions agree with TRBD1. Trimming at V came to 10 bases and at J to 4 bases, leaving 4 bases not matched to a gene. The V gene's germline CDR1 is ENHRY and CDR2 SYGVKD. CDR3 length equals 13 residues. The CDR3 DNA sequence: TGTGCCACCCGACAGGGTTATAATTCACCCCTCCACTTT. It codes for CATRQGYNSPLHF.

The CDR3 loop is CAWSGNEKLFF. CDR3 bases: TGTGCCTGGAGTGGGAATGAAAAACTGTTTTTT. The J gene is TRBJ1-4, the V gene TRBV30; D ambiguous. This CDR3 region has 11 residues. V was clipped by 1 base and J by 5 bases, with 2 bases between them. The germline V gene has CDR1 GTSNPN and CDR2 SVGIG (reference sequence).

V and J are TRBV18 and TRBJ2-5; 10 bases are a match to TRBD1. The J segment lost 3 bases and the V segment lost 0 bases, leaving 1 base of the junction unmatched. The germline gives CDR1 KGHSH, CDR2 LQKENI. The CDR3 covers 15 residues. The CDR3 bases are TGTGCCAGCTCACCACCCGGGACAGGGGAAGAGACCCAGTACTTC. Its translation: CASSPPGTGEETQYF.

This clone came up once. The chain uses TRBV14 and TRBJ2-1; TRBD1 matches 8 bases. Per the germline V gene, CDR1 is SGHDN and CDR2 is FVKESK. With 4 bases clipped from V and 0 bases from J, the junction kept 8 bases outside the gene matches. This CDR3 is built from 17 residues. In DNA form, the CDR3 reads TGTGCCAGCAGCCTTCGGACAGGGTCTTACTCCTACAATGAGCAGTTCTTC. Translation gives CASSLRTGSYSYNEQFF.

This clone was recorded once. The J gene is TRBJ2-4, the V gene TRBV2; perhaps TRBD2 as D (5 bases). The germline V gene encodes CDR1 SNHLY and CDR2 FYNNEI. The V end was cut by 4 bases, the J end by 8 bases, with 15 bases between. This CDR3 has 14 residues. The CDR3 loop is CASSATPGWDIQYF. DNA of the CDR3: TGTGCCAGCAGTGCCACCCCGGGGTGGGACATTCAGTACTTC.

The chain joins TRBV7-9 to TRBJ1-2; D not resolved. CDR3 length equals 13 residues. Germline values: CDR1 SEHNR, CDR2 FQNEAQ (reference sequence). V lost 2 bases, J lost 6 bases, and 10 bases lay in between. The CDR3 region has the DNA TGTGCCAGCAGCTTAATCACAGACGATGGCTACACCTTC. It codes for CASSLITDDGYTF.

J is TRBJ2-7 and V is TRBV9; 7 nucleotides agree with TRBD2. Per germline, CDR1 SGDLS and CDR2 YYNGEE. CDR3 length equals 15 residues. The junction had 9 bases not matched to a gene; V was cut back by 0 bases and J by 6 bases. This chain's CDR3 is CASSVAPAGSSEQYF. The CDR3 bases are TGTGCCAGCAGCGTAGCCCCAGCGGGATCGAGCGAGCAGTACTTC.

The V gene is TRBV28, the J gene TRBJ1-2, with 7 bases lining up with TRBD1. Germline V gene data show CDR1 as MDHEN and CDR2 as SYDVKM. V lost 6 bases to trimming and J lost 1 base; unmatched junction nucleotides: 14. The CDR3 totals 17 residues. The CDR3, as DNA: TGTGCCAGCAGACGTCGGGACAGCCACGCCGGTAACTATGGCTACACCTTC. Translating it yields CASRRRDSHAGNYGYTF.

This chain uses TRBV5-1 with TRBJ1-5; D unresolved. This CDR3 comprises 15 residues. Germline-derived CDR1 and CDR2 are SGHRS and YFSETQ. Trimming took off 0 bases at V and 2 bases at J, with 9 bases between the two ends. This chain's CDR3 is CASSLAGMGNQPQHF. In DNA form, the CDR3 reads TGCGCCAGCAGCTTGGCCGGGATGGGCAATCAGCCCCAGCATTTT.

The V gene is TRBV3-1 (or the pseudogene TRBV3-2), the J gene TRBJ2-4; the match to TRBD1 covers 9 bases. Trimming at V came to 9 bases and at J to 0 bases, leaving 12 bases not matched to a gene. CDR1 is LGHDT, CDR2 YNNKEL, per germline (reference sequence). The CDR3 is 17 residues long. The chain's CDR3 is CASRETGGGGAKNIQYF. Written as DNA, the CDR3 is TGTGCCAGTAGAGAAACAGGGGGCGGGGGAGCCAAAAACATTCAGTACTTC.

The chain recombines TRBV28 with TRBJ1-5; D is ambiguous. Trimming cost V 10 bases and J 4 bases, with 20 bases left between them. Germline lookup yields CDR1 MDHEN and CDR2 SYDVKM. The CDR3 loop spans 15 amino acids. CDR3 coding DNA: TGTGCCACTAACACACCCTCGGGCTGGAATCAGCCCCAGCATTTT. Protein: CATNTPSGWNQPQHF. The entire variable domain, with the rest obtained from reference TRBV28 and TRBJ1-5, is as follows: DVKVTQSSRYLVKRTGEKVFLECVQDMDHENMFWYRQDPGLGLRLIYFSYDVKMKEKGDIPEGYSVSREKKERFSLILESASTNQTSMYLCATNTPSGWNQPQHFGDGTRLSIL.